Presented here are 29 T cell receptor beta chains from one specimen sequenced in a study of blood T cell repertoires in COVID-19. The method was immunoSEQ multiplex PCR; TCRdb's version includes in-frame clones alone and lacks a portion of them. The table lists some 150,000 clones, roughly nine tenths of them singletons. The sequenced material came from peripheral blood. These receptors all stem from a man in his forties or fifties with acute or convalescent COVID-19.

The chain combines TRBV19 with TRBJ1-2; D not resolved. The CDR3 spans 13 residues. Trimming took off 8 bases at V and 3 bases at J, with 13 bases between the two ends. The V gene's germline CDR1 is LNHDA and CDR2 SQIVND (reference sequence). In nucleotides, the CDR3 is TGTGCCAGTCACCCCGGAGGCTACTATGGCTACACCTTC. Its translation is CASHPGGYYGYTF.

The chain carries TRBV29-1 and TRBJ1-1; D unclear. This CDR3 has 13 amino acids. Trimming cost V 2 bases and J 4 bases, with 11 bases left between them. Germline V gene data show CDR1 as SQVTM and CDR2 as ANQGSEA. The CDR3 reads CSVEWWEGTEAFF. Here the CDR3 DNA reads TGCAGCGTTGAATGGTGGGAGGGCACTGAAGCTTTCTTT. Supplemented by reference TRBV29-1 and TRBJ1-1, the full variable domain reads SAVISQKPSRDICQRGTSLTIQCQVDSQVTMMFWYRQQPGQSLTLIATANQGSEATYESGFVIDKFPISRPNLTFSTLTVSNMSPEDSSIYLCSVEWWEGTEAFFGQGTRLTVV.

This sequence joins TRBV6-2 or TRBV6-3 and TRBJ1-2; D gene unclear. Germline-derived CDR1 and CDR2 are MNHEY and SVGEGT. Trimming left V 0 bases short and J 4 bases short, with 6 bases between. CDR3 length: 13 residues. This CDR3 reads CASSYSAFYGYTF. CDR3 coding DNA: TGTGCCAGCAGTTACTCGGCATTCTATGGCTACACCTTC.

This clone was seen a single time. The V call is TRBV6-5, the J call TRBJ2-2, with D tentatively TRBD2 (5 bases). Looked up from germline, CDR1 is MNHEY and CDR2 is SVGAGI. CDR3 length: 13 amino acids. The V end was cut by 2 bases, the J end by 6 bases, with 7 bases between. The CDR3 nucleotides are TGTGCCAGCAGTTACGGAGGTGCCGGGGAGCTGTTTTTT. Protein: CASSYGGAGELFF.

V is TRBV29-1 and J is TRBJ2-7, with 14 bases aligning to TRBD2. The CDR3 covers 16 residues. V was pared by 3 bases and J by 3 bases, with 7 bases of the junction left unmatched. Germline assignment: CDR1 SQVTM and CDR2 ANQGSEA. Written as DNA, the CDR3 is TGCAGCGTTGATGGGACTAGCGGGAGAGGCGGCTACGAGCAGTACTTC. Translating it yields CSVDGTSGRGGYEQYF.

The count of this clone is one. The CDR3 DNA reads as TGTGGAGCAGCCAGGCCGGGGGGGCCCACAGATACGCAGTATTTT. It specifies CGAARPGGPTDTQYF. This chain connects TRBV28 to TRBJ2-3, with 8 bases matching TRBD2. The CDR3 contains 15 residues. The germline gives CDR1 MDHEN, CDR2 SYDVKM.

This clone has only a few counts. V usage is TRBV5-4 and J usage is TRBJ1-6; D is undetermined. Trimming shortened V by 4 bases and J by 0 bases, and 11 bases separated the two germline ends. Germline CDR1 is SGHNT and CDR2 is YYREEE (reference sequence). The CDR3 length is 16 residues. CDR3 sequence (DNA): TGTGCCAGCAGCCCGGACTTGAGCTCCTATAATTCACCCCTCCACTTT. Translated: CASSPDLSSYNSPLHF. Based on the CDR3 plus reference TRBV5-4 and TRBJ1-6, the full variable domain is ETGVTQSPTHLIKTRGQQVTLRCSSQSGHNTVSWYQQALGQGPQFIFQYYREEENGRGNFPPRFSGLQFPNYSSELNVNALELDDSALYLCASSPDLSSYNSPLHFGNGTRLTVT.

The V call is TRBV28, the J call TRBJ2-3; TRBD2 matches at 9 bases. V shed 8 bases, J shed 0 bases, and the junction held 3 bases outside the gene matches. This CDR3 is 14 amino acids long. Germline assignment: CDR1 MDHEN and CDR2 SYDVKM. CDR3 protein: CASDSGRSTDTQYF. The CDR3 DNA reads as TGTGCCAGCGACAGCGGGAGGAGCACAGATACGCAGTATTTT. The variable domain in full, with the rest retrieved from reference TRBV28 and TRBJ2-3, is DVKVTQSSRYLVKRTGEKVFLECVQDMDHENMFWYRQDPGLGLRLIYFSYDVKMKEKGDIPEGYSVSREKKERFSLILESASTNQTSMYLCASDSGRSTDTQYFGPGTRLTVL.

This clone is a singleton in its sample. CDR3 protein: CASSRSSAGGPANTGELFF. The CDR3 DNA follows: TGCGCCAGCAGCAGATCGTCAGCGGGGGGGCCCGCGAACACCGGGGAGCTGTTTTTT. The rearrangement joins TRBV5-1 to TRBJ2-2, with 10 bases lining up with TRBD2. The CDR3 totals 19 residues. Per the germline V gene, CDR1 is SGHRS and CDR2 is YFSETQ. The ends lost 4 bases at V and 0 bases at J; junction bases unmatched: 12.

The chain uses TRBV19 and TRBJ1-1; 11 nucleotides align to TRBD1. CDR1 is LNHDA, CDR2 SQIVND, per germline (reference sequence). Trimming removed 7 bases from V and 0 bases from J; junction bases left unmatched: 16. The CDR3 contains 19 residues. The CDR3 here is CASTGLEDRGRGMNTEAFF. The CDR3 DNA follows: TGTGCCAGTACAGGTCTTGAGGACAGGGGGCGAGGGATGAACACTGAAGCTTTCTTT.

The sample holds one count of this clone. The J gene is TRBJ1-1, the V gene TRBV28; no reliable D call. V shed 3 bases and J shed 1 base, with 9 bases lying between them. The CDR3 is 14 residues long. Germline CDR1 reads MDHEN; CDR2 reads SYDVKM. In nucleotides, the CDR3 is TGTGCCAGCAGTTTTGGGTCAGGGAACACTGAAGCTTTCTTT. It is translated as CASSFGSGNTEAFF.

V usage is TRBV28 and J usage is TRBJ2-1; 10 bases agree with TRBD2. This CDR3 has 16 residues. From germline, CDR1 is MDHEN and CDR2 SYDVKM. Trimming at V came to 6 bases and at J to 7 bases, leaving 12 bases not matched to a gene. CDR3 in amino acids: CASRTWSGGADNEQFF. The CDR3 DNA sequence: TGTGCCAGCAGGACCTGGAGCGGGGGGGCCGATAATGAGCAGTTCTTC. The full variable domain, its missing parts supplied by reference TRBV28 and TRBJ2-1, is DVKVTQSSRYLVKRTGEKVFLECVQDMDHENMFWYRQDPGLGLRLIYFSYDVKMKEKGDIPEGYSVSREKKERFSLILESASTNQTSMYLCASRTWSGGADNEQFFGPGTRLTVL.

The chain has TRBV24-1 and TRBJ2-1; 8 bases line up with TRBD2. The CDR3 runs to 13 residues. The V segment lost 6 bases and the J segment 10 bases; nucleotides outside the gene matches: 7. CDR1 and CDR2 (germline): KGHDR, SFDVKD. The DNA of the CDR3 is TGTGCCACCAGTCTTGGGACTAGTACCGAGCAGTTCTTC. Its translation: CATSLGTSTEQFF.

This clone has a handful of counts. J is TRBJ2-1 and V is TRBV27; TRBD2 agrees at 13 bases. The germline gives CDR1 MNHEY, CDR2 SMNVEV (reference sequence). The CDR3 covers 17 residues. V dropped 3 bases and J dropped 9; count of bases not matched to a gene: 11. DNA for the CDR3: TGTGCCAGCAGTTTTAGGACTAGCGGGAGCTTTTTTAGTGAGCAGTTCTTC. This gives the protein CASSFRTSGSFFSEQFF.

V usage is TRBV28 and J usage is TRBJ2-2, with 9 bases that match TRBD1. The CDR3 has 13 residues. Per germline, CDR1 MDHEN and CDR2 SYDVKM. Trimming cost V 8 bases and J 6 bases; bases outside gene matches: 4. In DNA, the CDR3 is TGTGCCAGCGGGACAGGGTACCCCGGGGAGCTGTTTTTT. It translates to CASGTGYPGELFF.

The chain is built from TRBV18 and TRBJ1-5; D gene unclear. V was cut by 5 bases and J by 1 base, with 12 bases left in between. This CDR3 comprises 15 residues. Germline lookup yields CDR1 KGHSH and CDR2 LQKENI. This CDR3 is CASSSSVGSNQPQHF. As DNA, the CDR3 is TGTGCCAGCTCATCCAGCGTCGGGAGCAATCAGCCCCAGCATTTT.

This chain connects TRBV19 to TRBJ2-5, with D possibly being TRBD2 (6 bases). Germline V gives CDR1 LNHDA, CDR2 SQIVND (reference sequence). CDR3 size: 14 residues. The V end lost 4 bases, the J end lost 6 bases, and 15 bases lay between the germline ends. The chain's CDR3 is CASSKPGGSQTQYF. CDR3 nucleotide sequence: TGTGCCAGTAGTAAACCTGGAGGGAGTCAGACCCAGTACTTC. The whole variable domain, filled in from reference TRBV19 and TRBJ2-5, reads DGGITQSPKYLFRKEGQNVTLSCEQNLNHDAMYWYRQDPGQGLRLIYYSQIVNDFQKGDIAEGYSVSREKKESFPLTVTSAQKNPTAFYLCASSKPGGSQTQYFGPGTRLLVL.

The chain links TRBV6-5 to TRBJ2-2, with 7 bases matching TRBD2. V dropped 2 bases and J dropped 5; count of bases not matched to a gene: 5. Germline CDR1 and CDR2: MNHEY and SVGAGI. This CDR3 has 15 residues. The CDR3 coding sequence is TGTGCCAGCAGTTACGCCGTTAGCGGGACCGGGGAGCTGTTTTTT. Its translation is CASSYAVSGTGELFF.

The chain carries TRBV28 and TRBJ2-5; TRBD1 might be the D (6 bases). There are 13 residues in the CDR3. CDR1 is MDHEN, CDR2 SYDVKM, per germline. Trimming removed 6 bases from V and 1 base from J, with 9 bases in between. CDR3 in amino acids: CASSRDTQETQYF. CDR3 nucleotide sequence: TGTGCCAGCAGCCGGGACACCCAAGAGACCCAGTACTTC.

CDR3 sequence reads: CASSLLTGYQNTEAFF. In DNA form, the CDR3 reads TGTGCCAGCAGCTTATTGACAGGGTACCAGAACACTGAAGCTTTCTTT. The chain links TRBV7-6 to TRBJ1-1; 7 positions agree with TRBD1. Losses at the gene ends were 2 bases for V and 1 base for J; bases not matched to a gene: 7. Germline V gene data show CDR1 as SGHVS and CDR2 as FNYEAQ. CDR3 size: 16 residues.

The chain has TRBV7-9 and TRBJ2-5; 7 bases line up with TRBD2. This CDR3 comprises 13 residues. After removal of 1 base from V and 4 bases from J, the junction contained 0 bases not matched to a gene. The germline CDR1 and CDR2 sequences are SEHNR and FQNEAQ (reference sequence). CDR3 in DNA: TGTGCCAGCAGCTTAGGACTAGCAGAGACCCAGTACTTC. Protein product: CASSLGLAETQYF.

CDR3 bases: TGTGCCAGCATTATAGCGGGGCCCGGTGGTGGTACGCAGTATTTT. The encoded protein is CASIIAGPGGGTQYF. The J gene is TRBJ2-3, the V gene TRBV6-5, with TRBD2 identical over 8 bases. V gave up 7 bases and J gave up 8 bases; unmatched junction bases: 14. CDR3 length equals 15 residues. Per the germline V gene, CDR1 is MNHEY and CDR2 is SVGAGI.

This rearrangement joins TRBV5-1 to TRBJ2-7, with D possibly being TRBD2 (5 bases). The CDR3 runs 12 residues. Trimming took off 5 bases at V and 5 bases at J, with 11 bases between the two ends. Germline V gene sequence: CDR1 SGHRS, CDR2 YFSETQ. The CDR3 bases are TGCGCCAGCAGTCCCACGGGGAACGAGCAGTACTTC. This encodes CASSPTGNEQYF.

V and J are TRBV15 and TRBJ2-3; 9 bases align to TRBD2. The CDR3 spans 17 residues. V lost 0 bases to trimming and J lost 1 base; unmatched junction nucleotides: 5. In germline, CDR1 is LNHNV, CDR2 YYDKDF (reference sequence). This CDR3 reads CATSRDLIAGGTDTQYF. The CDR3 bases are TGTGCCACCAGCAGAGATCTAATAGCGGGGGGCACAGATACGCAGTATTTT.

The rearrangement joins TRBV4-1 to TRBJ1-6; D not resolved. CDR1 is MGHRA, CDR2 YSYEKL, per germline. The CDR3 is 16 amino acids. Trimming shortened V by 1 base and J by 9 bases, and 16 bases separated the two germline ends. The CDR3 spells CASSQVSGAAGSPLHF. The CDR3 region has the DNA TGCGCCAGCAGCCAAGTTTCCGGTGCCGCAGGTTCACCCCTCCACTTT.

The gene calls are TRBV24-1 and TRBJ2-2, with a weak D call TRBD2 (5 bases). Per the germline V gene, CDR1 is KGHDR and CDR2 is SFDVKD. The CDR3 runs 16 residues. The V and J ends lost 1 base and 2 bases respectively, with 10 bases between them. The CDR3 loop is CATSDFSVRNTGELFF. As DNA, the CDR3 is TGTGCCACCAGTGATTTTAGCGTCAGAAACACCGGGGAGCTGTTTTTT.

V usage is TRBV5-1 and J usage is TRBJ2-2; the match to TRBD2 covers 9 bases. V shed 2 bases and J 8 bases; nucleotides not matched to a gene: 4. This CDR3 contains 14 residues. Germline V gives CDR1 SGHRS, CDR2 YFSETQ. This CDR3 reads CASSLPGLAGELFF. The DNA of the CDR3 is TGCGCCAGCAGCTTACCGGGACTAGCAGGGGAGCTGTTTTTT. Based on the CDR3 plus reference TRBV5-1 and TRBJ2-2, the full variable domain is KAGVTQTPRYLIKTRGQQVTLSCSPISGHRSVSWYQQTPGQGLQFLFEYFSETQRNKGNFPGRFSGRQFSNSRSEMNVSTLELGDSALYLCASSLPGLAGELFFGEGSRLTVL.

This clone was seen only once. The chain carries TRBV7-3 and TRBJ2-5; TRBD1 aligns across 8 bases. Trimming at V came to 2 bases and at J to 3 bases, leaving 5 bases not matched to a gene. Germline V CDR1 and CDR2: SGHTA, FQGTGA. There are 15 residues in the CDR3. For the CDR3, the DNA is TGTGCCAGCAGCTTATATGGGACAGGAGAAGAGACCCAGTACTTC. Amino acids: CASSLYGTGEETQYF. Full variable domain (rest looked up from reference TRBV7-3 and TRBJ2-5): GAGVSQTPSNKVTEKGKYVELRCDPISGHTALYWYRQSLGQGPEFLIYFQGTGAADDSGLPNDRFFAVRPEGSVSTLKIQRTERGDSAVYLCASSLYGTGEETQYFGPGTRLLVL.

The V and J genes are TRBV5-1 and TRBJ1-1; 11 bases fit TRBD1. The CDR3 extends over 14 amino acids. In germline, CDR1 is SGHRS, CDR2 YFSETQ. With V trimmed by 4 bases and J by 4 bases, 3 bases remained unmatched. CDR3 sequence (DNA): TGCGCCAGCAGCGCCGGGACAGGGGGCACTGAAGCTTTCTTT. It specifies CASSAGTGGTEAFF.